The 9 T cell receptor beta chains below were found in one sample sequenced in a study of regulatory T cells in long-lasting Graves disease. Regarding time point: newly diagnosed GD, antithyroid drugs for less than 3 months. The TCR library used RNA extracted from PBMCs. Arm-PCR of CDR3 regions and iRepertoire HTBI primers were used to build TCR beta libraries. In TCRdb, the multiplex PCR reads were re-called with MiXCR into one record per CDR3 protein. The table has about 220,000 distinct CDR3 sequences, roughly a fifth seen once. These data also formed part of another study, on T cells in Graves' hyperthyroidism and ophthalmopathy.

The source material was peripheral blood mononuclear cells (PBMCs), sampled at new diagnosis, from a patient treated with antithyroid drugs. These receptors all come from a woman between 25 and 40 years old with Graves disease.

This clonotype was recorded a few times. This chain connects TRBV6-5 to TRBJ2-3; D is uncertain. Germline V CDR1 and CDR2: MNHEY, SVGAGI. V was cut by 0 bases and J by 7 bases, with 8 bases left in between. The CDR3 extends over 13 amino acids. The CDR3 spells CASSYSPTYTQYF. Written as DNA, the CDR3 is TGTGCCAGCAGTTACTCGCCTACCTATACGCAGTATTTT.

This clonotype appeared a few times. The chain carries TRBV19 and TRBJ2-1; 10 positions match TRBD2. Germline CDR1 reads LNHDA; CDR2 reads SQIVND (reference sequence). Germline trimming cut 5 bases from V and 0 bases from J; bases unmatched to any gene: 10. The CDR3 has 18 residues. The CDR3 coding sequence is TGTGCCAGTAGTCGTCGGACTAGCGGATCGCTCTCCTACAATGAGCAGTTCTTC. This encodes CASSRRTSGSLSYNEQFF.

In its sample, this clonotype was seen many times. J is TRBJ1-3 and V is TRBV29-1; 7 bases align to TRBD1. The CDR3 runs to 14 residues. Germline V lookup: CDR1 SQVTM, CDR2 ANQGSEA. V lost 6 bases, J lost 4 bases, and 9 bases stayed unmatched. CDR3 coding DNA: TGCAGCGTCCGGAGCGACAGGGAAGGAAACACCATATATTTT. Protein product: CSVRSDREGNTIYF.

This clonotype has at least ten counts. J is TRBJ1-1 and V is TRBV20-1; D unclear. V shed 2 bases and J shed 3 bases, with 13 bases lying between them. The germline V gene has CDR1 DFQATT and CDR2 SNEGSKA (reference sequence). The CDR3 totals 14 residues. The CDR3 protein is CSARSKGLDTEAFF. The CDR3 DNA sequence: TGCAGTGCTAGATCTAAGGGCCTGGACACTGAAGCTTTCTTT.

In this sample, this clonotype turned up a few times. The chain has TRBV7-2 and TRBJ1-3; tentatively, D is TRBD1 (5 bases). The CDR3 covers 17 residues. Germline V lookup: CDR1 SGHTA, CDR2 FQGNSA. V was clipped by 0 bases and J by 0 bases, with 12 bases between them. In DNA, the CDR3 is TGTGCCAGCAGCTTAGCGGGGACCCCCATCTCTGGAAACACCATATATTTT. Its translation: CASSLAGTPISGNTIYF.

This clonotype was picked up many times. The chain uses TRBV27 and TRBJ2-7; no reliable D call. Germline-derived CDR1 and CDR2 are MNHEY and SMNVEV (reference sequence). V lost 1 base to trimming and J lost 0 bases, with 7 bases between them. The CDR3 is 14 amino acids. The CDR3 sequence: CASSLYIGSYEQYF. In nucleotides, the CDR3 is TGTGCCAGCAGTTTATACATTGGCTCCTACGAGCAGTACTTC.

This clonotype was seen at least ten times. The CDR3 coding sequence is TGTGCCAGCAGCTTACGGACTAGCGGATACTACAATGAGCAGTTCTTC. Its translation: CASSLRTSGYYNEQFF. The chain links TRBV7-9 to TRBJ2-1, with 10 bases lining up with TRBD2. The germline V gene encodes CDR1 SEHNR and CDR2 FQNEAQ (reference sequence). After removal of 2 bases from V and 3 bases from J, the junction contained 4 bases not matched to a gene. The CDR3 has 16 residues.

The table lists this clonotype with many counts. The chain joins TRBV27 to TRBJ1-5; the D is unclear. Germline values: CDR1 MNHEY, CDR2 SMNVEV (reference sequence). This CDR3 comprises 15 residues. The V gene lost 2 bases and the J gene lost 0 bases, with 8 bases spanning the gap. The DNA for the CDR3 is TGTGCCAGCAGTTTAATGGCCGGTAGCAATCAGCCCCAGCATTTT. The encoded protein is CASSLMAGSNQPQHF.

The CDR3 nucleotides are TGTGCCAGCAGTGAAAAGGGCAGGGGGAGCACTGAAGCTTTCTTT. It is translated as CASSEKGRGSTEAFF. This chain joins TRBV2 and TRBJ1-1; 7 bases agree with TRBD1. V shed 2 bases, J shed 4 bases, and the junction held 7 bases outside the gene matches. CDR1 is SNHLY and CDR2 is FYNNEI in the germline V gene. The CDR3 is 15 amino acids.